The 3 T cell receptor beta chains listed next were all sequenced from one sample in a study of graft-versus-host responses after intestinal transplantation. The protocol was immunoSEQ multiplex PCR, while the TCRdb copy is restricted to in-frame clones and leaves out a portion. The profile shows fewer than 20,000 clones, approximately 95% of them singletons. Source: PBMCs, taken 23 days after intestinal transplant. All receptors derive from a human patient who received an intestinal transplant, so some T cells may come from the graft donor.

The CDR3 spells CASSAFLRDLGNTGELFF. CDR3 nucleotides: TGTGCCAGCAGTGCCTTCCTCCGGGACCTGGGGAACACCGGGGAGCTGTTTTTT. This chain links TRBV25-1 with TRBJ2-2, with D tentatively TRBD1 or TRBD2 (5 bases each). The CDR3 totals 18 residues. Trimming stripped 4 bases from V and 1 base from J, with 19 bases between. Germline V lookup: CDR1 MGHDK, CDR2 SYGVNS.

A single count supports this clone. For the CDR3, the DNA is TGCGCCAGCAGCCCACTAGCAGCTAGCACAGATACGCAGTATTTT. Encoded protein: CASSPLAASTDTQYF. The chain carries TRBV5-1 and TRBJ2-3; possible D gene TRBD2, 6 bases. The length of the CDR3 is 15 residues. Germline CDR1 is SGHRS and CDR2 is YFSETQ. The V end lost 4 bases, the J end lost 0 bases, and 12 bases lay between the germline ends.

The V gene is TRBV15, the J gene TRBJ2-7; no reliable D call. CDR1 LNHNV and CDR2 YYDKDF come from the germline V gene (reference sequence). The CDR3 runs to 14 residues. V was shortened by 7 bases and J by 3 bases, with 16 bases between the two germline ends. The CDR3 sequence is CATTDRLDGYEQYF. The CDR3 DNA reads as TGTGCCACCACGGACCGGCTAGATGGCTACGAGCAGTACTTC. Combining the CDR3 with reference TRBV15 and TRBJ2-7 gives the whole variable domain DAMVIQNPRYQVTQFGKPVTLSCSQTLNHNVMYWYQQKSSQAPKLLFHYYDKDFNNEADTPDNFQSRRPNTSFCFLDIRSPGLGDTAMYLCATTDRLDGYEQYFGPGTRLTVT.